This T cell receptor beta chain was captured in a study of blood T cells in healthy people across ages. Whole-study results and caveats: With age, beta diversity per million T cells declined roughly linearly, significantly by roughly 40. Strong correlation linked observed beta diversity and percent naive T cells.

This clonotype was seen a handful of times. Its antigen is unidentified. Primers used in a second PCR of roughly 7 to 11 cycles were a sample-barcoded 5' primer and a J-beta primer mix. TCRdb re-analysed the 5' RACE reads in MiXCR, keeping a single row per CDR3 protein. In the table there are about 1.5 million distinct CDR3 sequences, approximately 42% of which are singletons. The sequenced material came from blood. This TCR came from a woman aged 18-29 years in good health.

The chain's CDR3 is CASSEFRNQPQHF. In DNA form, the CDR3 reads TGTGCCAGCAGTGAATTTCGCAATCAGCCCCAGCATTTT. V gene TRBV2 combines with J gene TRBJ1-5; D gene ambiguous. The ends were cut back, 2 bases at V and 2 bases at J, with 4 bases in the middle. There are 13 residues in the CDR3. Germline CDR1 is SNHLY and CDR2 is FYNNEI. The full variable domain, completed using reference TRBV2 and TRBJ1-5, is EPEVTQTPSHQVTQMGQEVILRCVPISNHLYFYWYRQILGQKVEFLVSFYNNEISEKSEIFDDQFSVERPDGSNFTLKIRSTKLEDSAMYFCASSEFRNQPQHFGDGTRLSIL.